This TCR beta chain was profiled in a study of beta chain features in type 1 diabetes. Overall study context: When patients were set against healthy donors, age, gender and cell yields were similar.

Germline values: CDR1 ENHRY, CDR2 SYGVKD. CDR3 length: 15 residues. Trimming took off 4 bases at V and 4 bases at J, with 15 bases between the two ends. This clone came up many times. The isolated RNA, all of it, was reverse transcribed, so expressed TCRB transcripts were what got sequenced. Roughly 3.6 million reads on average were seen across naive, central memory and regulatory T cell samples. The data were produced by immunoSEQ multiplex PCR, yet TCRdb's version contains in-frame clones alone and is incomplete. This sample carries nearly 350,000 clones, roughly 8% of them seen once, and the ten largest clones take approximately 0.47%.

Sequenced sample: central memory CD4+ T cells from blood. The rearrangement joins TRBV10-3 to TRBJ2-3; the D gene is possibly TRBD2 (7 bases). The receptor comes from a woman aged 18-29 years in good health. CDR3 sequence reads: CAISVAGAGADTQYF. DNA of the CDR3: TGTGCCATCAGTGTCGCGGGGGCTGGAGCAGATACGCAGTATTTT.